This entry lists 9 T cell receptor beta chains sequenced from one sample in a study of technical replicates of blood from several donors. Profiling relied on immunoSEQ multiplex PCR, and the TCRdb table lists in-frame clones only, not all of them. In the table there are about 81,000 clones, just over 95% of which are singletons. The sample was T cells isolated from PBMCs. All receptors come from a human donor in good health.

V gene TRBV12-5 combines with J gene TRBJ2-7; TRBD1 might be the D (6 bases). This CDR3 is 13 amino acids long. Between the trimmed V and J ends, which lost 9 bases and 2 bases, there was a span of 14 bases. The V gene's germline CDR1 is LGHNT and CDR2 FRNRAP. In DNA form, the CDR3 reads TGTGCTAGCCGATACAGGGACGCCTACGAGCAGTACTTC. This gives the protein CASRYRDAYEQYF.

This clone occurred once. The chain couples TRBV5-6 to TRBJ1-1; 7 bases align to TRBD1. V was clipped by 4 bases and J by 0 bases; unmatched bases: 6. The CDR3 is made up of 15 amino acids. CDR1 is SGHDT and CDR2 is YYEEEE in the germline V gene. The CDR3 DNA is TGTGCCAGCAGCCCCTGGGACAGATTGAACACTGAAGCTTTCTTT. This gives the protein CASSPWDRLNTEAFF. Together with reference TRBV5-6 and TRBJ1-1, the CDR3 gives the full variable domain: DAGVTQSPTHLIKTRGQQVTLRCSPKSGHDTVSWYQQALGQGPQFIFQYYEEEERQRGNFPDRFSGHQFPNYSSELNVNALLLGDSALYLCASSPWDRLNTEAFFGQGTRLTVV.

This clone was recorded once. The gene calls are TRBV13 and TRBJ2-1; 10 bases are shared with TRBD2. The CDR3 is 17 residues long. From germline, CDR1 is PRHDT and CDR2 FYEKMQ (reference sequence). The V segment lost 4 bases and the J segment 2 bases; nucleotides outside the gene matches: 8. CDR3 in DNA: TGTGCCAGCAGCTCCCGAGCGGGAGGGGGTACCTACAATGAGCAGTTCTTC. Translating gives CASSSRAGGGTYNEQFF. The variable domain in full, with the rest retrieved from reference TRBV13 and TRBJ2-1, is AAGVIQSPRHLIKEKRETATLKCYPIPRHDTVYWYQQGPGQDPQFLISFYEKMQSDKGSIPDRFSAQQFSDYHSELNMSSLELGDSALYFCASSSRAGGGTYNEQFFGPGTRLTVL.

The rearrangement uses TRBV13 and TRBJ1-2; 8 bases agree with TRBD1. With 5 bases clipped from V and 3 bases from J, the junction kept 11 bases outside the gene matches. The germline V gene has CDR1 PRHDT and CDR2 FYEKMQ (reference sequence). The CDR3 covers 16 residues. CDR3 amino acids: CASSGLAGTGYYGYTF. As DNA, the CDR3 is TGTGCCAGCAGCGGTCTTGCAGGGACAGGTTACTATGGCTACACCTTC.

For this clone: Other DNA sequences in this sample translate to the same CDR3. CDR3 sequence (DNA): TGTGCCAGCAGCTTAAACAGCCAAGAGACCCAGTACTTC. Protein product: CASSLNSQETQYF. The chain combines TRBV7-7 with TRBJ2-5; D ambiguous. V gave up 2 bases and J gave up 1 base, with 5 bases separating them. Germline assignment: CDR1 SSHAT and CDR2 FNYEAQ (reference sequence). The CDR3 runs to 13 residues.

This chain connects TRBV2 to TRBJ1-2; TRBD1 aligns across 7 bases. The CDR3 length is 13 residues. From germline, CDR1 is SNHLY and CDR2 FYNNEI. V gave up 4 bases and J gave up 4 bases; unmatched junction bases: 3. CDR3 nucleotides: TGTGCCAGCAGTGCGGGACAGTTCTATGGCTACACCTTC. Translated: CASSAGQFYGYTF.

V is TRBV7-8 and J is TRBJ1-5; D ambiguous. CDR3 length: 16 residues. V was cut by 1 base and J by 2 bases, with 12 bases left in between. In germline, CDR1 is SGHVS, CDR2 FQNEAQ. The CDR3, as DNA: TGTGCCAGCAGCTTAGGAGGGTCTGAGCGCAATCAGCCCCAGCATTTT. Amino acid sequence: CASSLGGSERNQPQHF.

V usage is TRBV5-1 and J usage is TRBJ2-7, with 7 positions matching TRBD2. In germline, CDR1 is SGHRS, CDR2 YFSETQ. Germline trimming cut 7 bases from V and 3 bases from J; bases unmatched to any gene: 10. The CDR3 is 14 amino acids. CDR3 DNA sequence: TGCGCCAGCGGGAGGGCCAACCCCGACTACGAGCAGTACTTC. This sequence encodes CASGRANPDYEQYF.

This chain links TRBV27 with TRBJ1-5; D unresolved. CDR1 is MNHEY, CDR2 SMNVEV, per germline (reference sequence). V was trimmed by 1 base and J by 4 bases, leaving 11 bases between them. CDR3 size: 15 residues. The CDR3 DNA follows: TGTGCCAGCAGTTTATTCTCGGGCGGGAATCAGCCCCAGCATTTT. It is translated as CASSLFSGGNQPQHF.